This T cell receptor (beta chain) originates from a study of T cells in Graves' hyperthyroidism and ophthalmopathy (dated by TCRdb to about 2019). As for the study more broadly: Peripheral blood was sampled at the time of initial diagnosis, prior to any treatment. A discovery cohort of about a hundred patients, approximately 45 with Graves' ophthalmopathy and approximately 55 with stable Graves' hyperthyroidism, was used to find distinguishing TCR V-J signatures. Prospective prediction of ophthalmopathy was tested in an independent validation cohort of 18 to 20 hyperthyroidism patients and 15 to 17 patients who later progressed to ophthalmopathy. For training and testing, the roughly 100 patients in the discovery cohort were randomly divided in a 7:3 ratio. Thyroid tissue and blood T-cell repertoires from over 5 Graves' hyperthyroidism patients were also compared in the study. Following sampling, methimazole starting at 30 mg daily was given to hyperthyroidism patients, and high-dose intravenous methylprednisolone was given to ophthalmopathy patients. The paper describes TCR Vbeta CDR3 sequencing of more than 120 peripheral blood samples, made up of fewer than 50 ophthalmopathy patients, 70 to 75 hyperthyroidism patients and 17 progressor patients. General study outcomes and caveats: In validation, the model predicted progression to ophthalmopathy with roughly 70% sensitivity and around 72% specificity, a median of around six months before onset. Ophthalmopathy was separated from stable hyperthyroidism by a 13 V-J signature model, with 85% to 90% sensitivity and roughly 81% specificity obtained in cross-validation and 80%/75% obtained in testing. No statistical method was used to set the sample size in advance, and investigators knew the group allocation. Most expanded thyroid clonotypes (frequency above 0.001) were also detected in blood, suggesting blood repertoires may reflect thyroid immune responses.

This clonotype has just a few counts. The clone's antigen remains unknown. The record has no base qualities; no much larger clone is one base away. Stable Graves' hyperthyroidism was defined as no progression to ophthalmopathy during 18 months of follow-up. Hyperthyroidism patients were newly diagnosed, with disease duration under 2 months, and aged 18 to 65 years. Any patient with an uncontrolled infection, another autoimmune disease, pregnancy or lactation was excluded. Diagnoses relied on clinical symptoms, serum thyroxine and TRAb, thyroid ultrasound and orbital computed tomography. PBMCs were isolated from more than 9 ml of fresh peripheral blood by Ficoll-Paque density gradient centrifugation. Total RNA was extracted using Trizol reagent, and RNA quality was assessed on an Agilent 2100 Bioanalyzer. The CDR3 starts with the cysteine, ends with the phenylalanine, and has 13 residues. The retained sequence is limited to the CDR3, 39 bases, with the frame set at the first base. CDR1 is given as SGHAT and CDR2 as FQNNGV, both from the germline V gene. V lost 0 bases and J lost 6 bases; the stretch between them is 5 bases long.

The TCR beta CDR3 regions were amplified from the RNA transcripts. The first round of RT-PCR for the TCR CDR3 was performed with the HTBI primer set and the Qiagen OneStep RT-PCR kit. Libraries were constructed in a second round of multiplex PCR, after which size selection and purification were performed. The libraries were sequenced on an Illumina HiSeq2000 using paired-end 100 bp reads. In the paper's pipeline: SOAPnuke was used to process the raw data, throwing out any read that contained adapters or uncalled bases, had a mean Phred below 15, or lacked an exact constant-primer or identifier match. COPE v1.2.5 was used to merge high-quality paired reads, and clonotypes were defined as unique nucleotide sequences. MiTCR v1.1 was used to align the clonotypes against IMGT TRBV, TRBD and TRBJ reference segments. Analysis was restricted to V-J combinations with a frequency above 0.0001, which covered about 99% of repertoires. A TCS score was defined as the ratio between F50 (clonal expansion) and ExV (chaos), using BLOSUM62-based TCRdist between CDR3 peptides within each V-J. Welch's t-statistics and random forest reduced just over 500 V-J features to 13, which were used in a naive Bayes classifier (R e1071). In-frame beta chains were kept once TCRdb had trimmed the public reads at Q25 with fastp and called clones with MiXCR. Each record represents a unique CDR3 protein, reported with the most common genes and DNA among its rows. These V and J calls originate from TCRdb's pipeline instead of the authors' own analysis. The sample data list a few hundred thousand distinct CDR3 sequences, and approximately 15% of these were observed just once. About 7% of the sample is held by the ten biggest clonotypes.

The source is a woman in her twenties or thirties with Graves' hyperthyroidism. Sample: blood. The sequence joins TRBV11-2 to TRBJ2-2, with the D gene too uncertain to name. CDR3 region: CASSLDAAGELFF. The DNA is TGTGCCAGCAGCTTAGATGCCGCCGGGGAGCTGTTTTTT.